The 6 T cell receptor beta chains reported below all come from one sample, sequenced in a study of blood T cell repertoires in COVID-19 (dated by TCRdb to the early 2020s). Library preparation was by the immunoSEQ multiplex PCR assay. This is the immuneACCESS table as TCRdb keeps it, with only in-frame sequences that have V and J called. A part of the clones is gone; compared with another copy, unresolved V genes explain less than half, and the rest is unexplained. The sample table holds approximately 140,000 clones, of which around 86% were seen once. The ten largest clones add up to less than 3.5% of the sample. The sequenced material came from peripheral blood. All receptors come from a man in his 70s with acute or convalescent COVID-19.

The V call is TRBV28, the J call TRBJ1-3, with 7 bases fitting TRBD1. The V and J ends lost 4 bases and 2 bases, in that order; junction bases with no gene match: 5. This CDR3 is built from 15 residues. Looked up from germline, CDR1 is MDHEN and CDR2 is SYDVKM. CDR3 DNA: TGTGCCAGCAGTTCGCCGACAGGGACTGGAAACACCATATATTTT. Amino acids: CASSSPTGTGNTIYF.

The chain joins TRBV5-4 to TRBJ1-1, with 11 bases matching TRBD1. The CDR3 runs 17 residues. V shed 4 bases, J shed 1 base, and the junction held 9 bases outside the gene matches. Germline assignment: CDR1 SGHNT and CDR2 YYREEE (reference sequence). The CDR3 DNA reads TGTGCCAGCAGCCCCGGGACAGGGGGTAAGAGGAACACTGAAGCTTTCTTT. This sequence encodes CASSPGTGGKRNTEAFF.

This sequence joins TRBV10-3 and TRBJ2-7; 10 bases align to TRBD2. Losses at the gene ends were 6 bases for V and 2 bases for J; bases not matched to a gene: 4. Germline assignment: CDR1 ENHRY and CDR2 SYGVKD. This CDR3 has 14 residues. CDR3 DNA sequence: TGTGCCATCAGGGGAGCGGGAGGGGCCTACGAGCAGTACTTC. Translating it yields CAIRGAGGAYEQYF.

This clone has a handful of counts. The V call is TRBV28, the J call TRBJ2-7, with 13 nucleotides matching TRBD2. J was trimmed by 4 bases and V by 3 bases; bases with no gene match: 3. Germline-derived CDR1 and CDR2 are MDHEN and SYDVKM. The CDR3 sequence is 15 residues long. CDR3 bases: TGTGCCAGCAGTTTCAGGGGACTAGCGGGGTACGAGCAGTACTTC. It specifies CASSFRGLAGYEQYF. Full variable domain (rest looked up from reference TRBV28 and TRBJ2-7): DVKVTQSSRYLVKRTGEKVFLECVQDMDHENMFWYRQDPGLGLRLIYFSYDVKMKEKGDIPEGYSVSREKKERFSLILESASTNQTSMYLCASSFRGLAGYEQYFGPGTRLTVT.

The chain links TRBV28 to TRBJ1-2; 8 bases fit TRBD1. The germline CDR1 and CDR2 sequences are MDHEN and SYDVKM. Trimming cost V 1 base and J 7 bases; bases outside gene matches: 5. The CDR3 is made up of 14 amino acids. CDR3 bases: TGTGCCAGCAGTTTATCCCAGGGGGCATCTGGCTACACCTTC. Translation: CASSLSQGASGYTF.

This clone was seen just once. The chain links TRBV2 to TRBJ2-7, with 12 bases fitting TRBD2. The CDR3 consists of 15 residues. CDR1 and CDR2 (germline): SNHLY, FYNNEI. After removal of 7 bases from V and 3 bases from J, the junction contained 7 bases not matched to a gene. Written as DNA, the CDR3 is TGTGCCAGCACTCAGGGACTAGCGGGCCACTACGAGCAGTACTTC. This gives the protein CASTQGLAGHYEQYF.